These 9 T cell receptor beta chains share one sample of origin, sequenced in a study of memory CD4+ T cells and cytomegalovirus serostatus. TCRdb's copy holds only in-frame clones and misses some; the assay was immunoSEQ multiplex PCR. The table shows about 60,000 clones, with about 74% occurring only once. Single viable CD3+CD4+CD8-CD45RO+ cells were sorted as the memory CD4+ T cells. Sequenced input: memory CD4+ T cells from blood. The source is an adult in good health and CMV-seronegative.

V usage is TRBV6-5 and J usage is TRBJ2-2; the D is unclear. Trimming shortened V by 10 bases and J by 6 bases, and 21 bases separated the two germline ends. The CDR3 is 15 residues long. Germline CDR1 is MNHEY and CDR2 is SVGAGI. The CDR3 nucleotides read TGTGCCACCACCCGAGCTGGCCCAAGTCCCGGGGAGCTGTTTTTT. Protein product: CATTRAGPSPGELFF.

The chain employs TRBV6-5 and TRBJ2-4; D might be TRBD1 or TRBD2, each matching 5 bases. Trimming removed 6 bases at V and 7 bases at J, with 16 bases between. This CDR3 spans 14 amino acids. CDR1 and CDR2 from the germline V gene are MNHEY and SVGAGI. The CDR3 sequence: CASSRGTGNNIQYF. The DNA for the CDR3 is TGTGCCAGCAGCCGAGGGACCGGGAATAACATTCAGTACTTC.

The chain links TRBV5-4 to TRBJ1-2; the D gene is possibly TRBD1 (5 bases). Germline V gene lookup returns CDR1 SGHNT and CDR2 YYREEE (reference sequence). The CDR3 has 15 residues. Trimming took 4 bases from V and 4 from J, leaving 17 bases between them. The chain's CDR3 is CASSLHPAGPYGYTF. In nucleotides, the CDR3 is TGTGCCAGCAGCCTACACCCGGCAGGGCCCTATGGCTACACCTTC.

This clone was counted only a few times. J is TRBJ2-7 and V is TRBV7-8, with 7 positions matching TRBD1. The CDR3 is 15 amino acids. Germline V gene data show CDR1 as SGHVS and CDR2 as FQNEAQ. With V trimmed by 5 bases and J by 4 bases, 11 bases remained unmatched. CDR3 nucleotide sequence: TGTGCCAGCAGCCCCACCGGGACAGCTCGATACGAGCAGTACTTC. Residues: CASSPTGTARYEQYF.

The rearrangement joins TRBV4-1 to TRBJ1-2; possible D gene TRBD1, 6 bases. This CDR3 comprises 16 residues. Trimming removed 0 bases from V and 4 bases from J, with 15 bases in between. Germline V gene lookup returns CDR1 MGHRA and CDR2 YSYEKL. Here the CDR3 reads CASSQETRGPGYGYTF. Written as DNA, the CDR3 is TGCGCCAGCAGCCAAGAGACGCGGGGGCCAGGCTATGGCTACACCTTC.

The chain carries TRBV4-1 and TRBJ1-1; D unclear. The germline CDR1 and CDR2 sequences are MGHRA and YSYEKL. The length of the CDR3 is 14 residues. Trimming pared 3 bases from V and 3 bases from J, leaving 11 bases between. Here the CDR3 reads CASSQYQADTEAFF. The CDR3 DNA reads as TGCGCCAGCAGCCAGTATCAGGCGGACACTGAAGCTTTCTTT.

The chain combines TRBV6-6 with TRBJ1-2; D is uncertain. V lost 5 bases to trimming and J lost 12 bases, with 13 bases between them. Germline loops: CDR1 MNHNY, CDR2 SVGAGI (reference sequence). CDR3 size: 11 residues. The CDR3 DNA reads as TGTGCCAGCAGTCGACTAGCTGTGAACACCTTC. Its translation: CASSRLAVNTF.

The V call is TRBV10-2, the J call TRBJ1-5; no definite D call. The germline V gene encodes CDR1 WSHSY and CDR2 SAAADI. CDR3 size: 15 residues. Trimming left V 3 bases short and J 0 bases short, with 9 bases between. The CDR3 is CASSDVRASNQPQHF. CDR3 nucleotides: TGCGCCAGCAGTGATGTACGGGCTAGCAATCAGCCCCAGCATTTT.

This clone was seen a few times. The J gene is TRBJ2-1, the V gene TRBV4-2, with 12 bases lining up with TRBD2. The CDR3 sequence is 16 residues long. The V segment lost 4 bases and the J segment 8 bases; nucleotides outside the gene matches: 9. Germline V gene data show CDR1 as LGHNA and CDR2 as YNFKEQ. The CDR3 protein is CASSREGTSGFDEQFF. Here the CDR3 DNA reads TGTGCCAGCAGCCGAGAAGGGACTAGCGGGTTCGATGAGCAGTTCTTC.